These T cell receptor beta chains were read from a single sample in a study of T cell responses to AZD1222 COVID-19 vaccine. Sequencing used immunoSEQ multiplex PCR; TCRdb keeps in-frame clones, though not all of them. The sample contains some 110,000 clones, about 90% of which appear only once. The sequencing here drew on peripheral blood, taken on day 0 of AZD1222 vaccination. The receptors shown here come from an adult in good health. The CDR3 runs from the conserved cysteine through the conserved F or W. D genes are given only for firm matches. A row's size may be missing; if present it is once, few, many or a size class.

clone_size j_call v_call d_call cdr3_nt cdr3_aa
. TRBJ1-2 TRBV7-9 TRBD1 TGTGCCAGCAGCTTGACAGGGGCTCACTATGGCTACACCTTC CASSLTGAHYGYTF
. TRBJ2-6 TRBV9 TRBD2 TGTGCCAGCAGCGTAGACCTGTCTTCGCGGGGGGTAAAACTCTCTGGGGCCAACGTCCTGACTTTC CASSVDLSSRGVKLSGANVLTF
. TRBJ2-2 TRBV7-2 . TGTGCCAGCAGCTTATTCGACAGCACCGGGGAGCTGTTTTTT CASSLFDSTGELFF
. TRBJ1-5 TRBV4-2 . TGTGCCAGCAGCCAAGTCACAGGCTTAAGCAATCAGCCCCAGCATTTT CASSQVTGLSNQPQHF
. TRBJ2-1 TRBV7-9 TRBD1 TGTGCCAGCAGCTTCGGACAGGGCTATGAGCAGTTCTTC CASSFGQGYEQFF
. TRBJ1-1 TRBV28 . TGTGCCAGCAGGAAGGGACGAATGAACACTGAAGCTTTCTTT CASRKGRMNTEAFF
. TRBJ1-6 TRBV7-3 . TGTGCCAGCAGCGCCGGGACAAGGAATTCACCCCTCCACTTT CASSAGTRNSPLHF
. TRBJ2-2 TRBV5-1 TRBD1 TGCGCCAGCAGAAGGACAGGGGGCACATCACACACCGGGGAGCTGTTTTTT CASRRTGGTSHTGELFF
. TRBJ1-1 TRBV29-1 TRBD1 TGCAGTGCATGGACAGGGGGGTTCGCCGACACTGAAGCTTTCTTT CSAWTGGFADTEAFF
. TRBJ2-7 TRBV7-9 . TGTGCCAGCAGCTTAGCCCAGTCCTACGAGCAGTACTTC CASSLAQSYEQYF
. TRBJ2-1 TRBV2 . TGTGCCAGCAGTGTTATGGGACTGAACAGTGAGCAGTTCTTC CASSVMGLNSEQFF
. TRBJ2-5 TRBV24-1 TRBD1 TGTGCCACCAGTGACCCGAGGACAGGGGTTGAGACCCAGTACTTC CATSDPRTGVETQYF
. TRBJ1-4 TRBV5-1 . TGCGCCAGCAGCTTGGGGTCTAATGAAAAACTGTTTTTT CASSLGSNEKLFF
. TRBJ2-5 TRBV11-2 . TGTGCCAGCAGCTTAGGTCCGACTAGTCGTTGGGCAAAAGAGACCCAGTACTTC CASSLGPTSRWAKETQYF
. TRBJ1-1 TRBV28 . TGTGCCAGCAGTTTTTTACCCCAAGGTGAAGCTTTCTTT CASSFLPQGEAFF
. TRBJ1-5 TRBV12-3/TRBV12-4 . TGTGCCAGCAGTACGTTAGACAATCAGCCCCAGCATTTT CASSTLDNQPQHF
. TRBJ2-7 TRBV7-9 TRBD1 TGTGCCAGCAGTTCCGTTGACAGGGTGGACTACGAGCAGTACTTC CASSSVDRVDYEQYF
. TRBJ2-3 TRBV5-1 . TGCGCCAGCAGCTTGGGGAACAGGCCCCCCTCCGATACGCAGTATTTT CASSLGNRPPSDTQYF
. TRBJ2-1 TRBV5-1 TRBD2 TGCGCCAGCAGCTTAGTAGCGGGAACCTCCTACAATGAGCAGTTCTTC CASSLVAGTSYNEQFF
few TRBJ1-1 TRBV9 TRBD1 TGTGCCAGCAGCGTAGCAGGGACAGGGGGCACTGAAGCTTTCTTT CASSVAGTGGTEAFF
. TRBJ2-3 TRBV9 TRBD2 TGTGCCAGCAGCGTAGTAGCGGGGACCGAGGATACGCAGTATTTT CASSVVAGTEDTQYF
. TRBJ1-3 TRBV9 . TGTGCCAGCAGCGGAAACAGCCACTCTGGAAACACCATATATTTT CASSGNSHSGNTIYF
. TRBJ2-4 TRBV20-1 . TGCAGTGCTAGTGGCGAGAAGGGGAGAAACATTCAGTACTTC CSASGEKGRNIQYF
. TRBJ2-7 TRBV7-3 TRBD1 TGTGCCAGCAGCTCAAGCCCAGTGACAGGGGGCTCCTACGAGCAGTACTTC CASSSSPVTGGSYEQYF
. TRBJ2-7 TRBV6-5 TRBD1 TGTGCCAGCAGTCCCAAGACAGGGCTTAACTACGAGCAGTACTTC CASSPKTGLNYEQYF
. TRBJ2-1 TRBV19 TRBD2 TGTGCCAGTAGTGAGGCTAGCGGGAGTTATTCCGGATACAATGAGCAGTTCTTC CASSEASGSYSGYNEQFF
. TRBJ2-7 TRBV24-1 . TGTGCCACCAGTGATGACCGGGACACTTACACCTACGAGCAGTACTTC CATSDDRDTYTYEQYF
. TRBJ1-1 TRBV27 . TGTGCCAGCAGTCTCTTTGGAGGCACTGAAGCTTTCTTT CASSLFGGTEAFF
. TRBJ2-1 TRBV7-9 TRBD2 TGTGCCAGCCCCTGGGACGGGAGGAGCTCCTACAATGAGCAGTTCTTC CASPWDGRSSYNEQFF
. TRBJ2-7 TRBV6-6 TRBD1 TGTGCCAGCAGTACACGGACAGGGGCATTCTCCTACGAGCAGTACTTC CASSTRTGAFSYEQYF
. TRBJ1-2 TRBV5-4 . TGTGCCAGCAGCTTGGGGAGGGGGGACTATGGCTACACCTTC CASSLGRGDYGYTF
. TRBJ1-2 TRBV7-6 . TGTGCCAGCAGCTCTCAGGGGCACGGTAACTATGGCTACACCTTC CASSSQGHGNYGYTF
. TRBJ2-3 TRBV3-1/TRBV3-2 TRBD2 TGTGCCAGCAGCCAAGGATTAGCGGGGGGGCCCACAGATACGCAGTATTTT CASSQGLAGGPTDTQYF
. TRBJ2-4 TRBV6-6 TRBD2 TGTGCCAGCAGTCTAGCGGGAGGAAGCATTCAGTACTTC CASSLAGGSIQYF
. TRBJ2-1 TRBV7-9 . TGTGCCAGCAGCTTAGGACTCGGGACCTCCTACAATGAGCAGTTCTTC CASSLGLGTSYNEQFF
. TRBJ2-2 TRBV7-2 . TGTGCCAGCAGCTTCGCGGGGGCGGTCAGCGGGGAGCTGTTTTTT CASSFAGAVSGELFF
. TRBJ1-2 TRBV24-1 . TGTGCCACCAGTGATTTGCGTAGGGGGGTTGGCTACACCTTC CATSDLRRGVGYTF
. TRBJ2-1 TRBV7-2 TRBD2 TGTGCCAGCAGCTCAGCGGGGGCCTCCTACAATGAGCAGTTCTTC CASSSAGASYNEQFF
. TRBJ1-1 TRBV9 TRBD1 TGTGCCAGTGGGACAGGGGTTATCGCTTTCTTT CASGTGVIAFF
. TRBJ2-7 TRBV30 . TGTGCCTGGAGTCCCGCCCCGGCAGGTTACGAGCAGTACTTC CAWSPAPAGYEQYF
. TRBJ1-1 TRBV9 . TGTGCCAGCAGCGGGGGACACATCATGAACACTGAAGCTTTCTTT CASSGGHIMNTEAFF
. TRBJ2-1 TRBV19 . TGTGCCAGTGGGAAGACTAGTAGCTCCTACAATGAGCAGTTCTTC CASGKTSSSYNEQFF
. TRBJ2-6 TRBV5-4 . TGTGCCAGCAGCTTGAGGGCTGGGGCCAACGTCCTGACTTTC CASSLRAGANVLTF
once TRBJ1-5 TRBV6-5 . TGTGCCAGCAGGGGTTATAGCAATCAGCCCCAGCATTTT CASRGYSNQPQHF
. TRBJ1-1 TRBV6-5 . TGTGCCAGCACCCCAGGGTCATGGAACACTGAAGCTTTCTTT CASTPGSWNTEAFF
. TRBJ2-7 TRBV5-4 . TGTGCCAGCAGCTTGCCGATAACCGCCGAGCAGTACTTC CASSLPITAEQYF
. TRBJ1-1 TRBV14 . TGTGCCAGCAGCGCCCAGATAAACACTGAAGCTTTCTTT CASSAQINTEAFF
. TRBJ1-1 TRBV18 . TGTGCCAGCTCCCAACGGACGAGGACGAACACTGAAGCTTTCTTT CASSQRTRTNTEAFF
. TRBJ1-1 TRBV25-1 . TGTGCCAGCAGTAAGGCTAACACTGAAGCTTTCTTT CASSKANTEAFF
. TRBJ1-3 TRBV7-2 . TGTGCCAGCAGTTGGGGAGGCTCTGGAAACACCATATATTTT CASSWGGSGNTIYF
. TRBJ2-5 TRBV3-1/TRBV3-2 . TGTGCCAGCAGCCGGAGGATGAAGACCCAGTACTTC CASSRRMKTQYF
. TRBJ2-1 TRBV11-3 TRBD2 TGTGCCAGCAGCTTGGGAACTAGCGGGAGTATCAATGAGCAGTTCTTC CASSLGTSGSINEQFF
. TRBJ2-3 TRBV5-1 . TGCGCCAGCAGCCCATCCGGGCCTAACACAGATACGCAGTATTTT CASSPSGPNTDTQYF
. TRBJ1-2 TRBV7-9 . TGTGCCAGCAGCTTACGCAGGGCTAAGGGTTCTAACTTCTATGGCTACACCTTC CASSLRRAKGSNFYGYTF
once TRBJ1-3 TRBV28 TRBD1 TGTGCCAGCAGCCCAGGGGGAAGAAACACCATATATTTT CASSPGGRNTIYF